This TCR beta chain was found in a study of cytomegalovirus exposure and HLA in healthy donors. The primer mix had 60 Vbeta and 13 Jbeta primers. Sequenced by immunoSEQ multiplex PCR; TCRdb stores in-frame clones only, minus some. This repertoire shows 100,000 to 150,000 clones, about 82% found once; its top ten account for less than 2.5%. CDR1 SGHDT and CDR2 YYEEEE come from the germline V gene. The V and J ends lost 0 bases and 1 base respectively, with 10 bases between them. CDR3 length: 15 amino acids. Sequenced input: PBMCs. V gene TRBV5-6 combines with J gene TRBJ1-2; D is possibly TRBD1 (5 bases). The TCR was taken from a man over 45 in good health and CMV-seronegative. Here the CDR3 reads CASSLAFDSNYGYTF. The CDR3 DNA sequence: TGTGCCAGCAGCTTGGCCTTCGACAGTAACTATGGCTACACCTTC.